These T cell receptor beta chains were read from a single sample in a study of T-cell reconstitution after alpha-beta-depleted transplantation in children. TCRdb re-called the PCR reads with MiXCR, one entry per CDR3 protein. The table records hundreds of thousands of distinct CDR3 sequences, roughly 13% of them present only once. Here the sequenced sample was PBMCs, mostly from graft donor cells, taken 360 days after TCRalphabeta/CD19-depleted stem cell transplant. These TCRs come from a male patient between 10 and 17 years old who had a stem cell transplant for acute myeloid leukemia, so the T cells may come from the graft donor. Both conserved end residues are part of each CDR3. A D gene is named only where the DNA matches it firmly. Where a row states a size, it is once, few, many or the class of an expanded clone; other rows omit it.

CSAFPGQVSYEQYF,TGCAGTGCTTTCCCGGGACAGGTCTCCTACGAGCAGTACTTC,TRBV20-1,TRBJ2-7,few,TRBD1
CASSPRLAGTGELFF,TGTGCCAGCAGCCCCAGGCTAGCGGGAACCGGGGAGCTGTTTTTT,TRBV7-2,TRBJ2-2,many,TRBD2
CSAKRLASGTSTDTQYF,TGCAGTGCTAAGCGACTCGCTAGCGGGACAAGCACAGATACGCAGTATTTT,TRBV20-1,TRBJ2-3,NA,TRBD2
CASSYPQQGNTEAFF,TGTGCCAGCAGTTACCCCCAACAGGGGAACACTGAAGCTTTCTTT,TRBV28,TRBJ1-1,NA,NA
CASSEGPAGADSYEQYF,TGTGCCAGCAGCGAAGGTCCAGCGGGAGCTGACTCCTACGAGCAGTACTTC,TRBV4-2,TRBJ2-7,NA,TRBD2
CASRTGDYGYTF,TGTGCCAGCAGGACAGGGGACTATGGCTACACCTTC,TRBV28,TRBJ1-2,many,TRBD1
CASRDGQGANIQYF,TGTGCCAGCAGAGACGGACAGGGGGCTAACATTCAGTACTTC,TRBV6-2/TRBV6-3,TRBJ2-4,few,TRBD1
CASSYEGRNTEAFF,TGTGCCAGCAGTTACGAAGGTCGGAACACTGAAGCTTTCTTT,TRBV6-5,TRBJ1-1,many,NA
CAWSLSVSSTDTQYF,TGTGCCTGGAGCCTAAGCGTGTCTAGCACAGATACGCAGTATTTT,TRBV30,TRBJ2-3,NA,NA
CASSSHGSYEQYF,TGTGCCAGCAGCTCGCACGGGAGCTACGAGCAGTACTTC,TRBV7-8,TRBJ2-7,few,NA
CASSQGAGEGYEQFF,TGCGCCAGCAGCCAAGGAGCGGGAGAAGGTTATGAGCAGTTCTTC,TRBV4-3,TRBJ2-1,many,TRBD2
CASSLVFGVSSYEQYF,TGTGCCAGCAGTTTAGTTTTCGGGGTAAGCTCCTACGAGCAGTACTTC,TRBV28,TRBJ2-7,few,NA
CASIKERAGNTIYF,TGTGCCAGCATAAAGGAGCGAGCGGGAAACACCATATATTTT,TRBV2,TRBJ1-3,NA,NA
CASRHRGRYEQYF,TGTGCCAGCAGACACAGGGGTAGGTACGAGCAGTACTTC,TRBV12-3/TRBV12-4,TRBJ2-7,NA,TRBD1
CSVEAEDYEQYF,TGCAGCGTTGAAGCTGAGGACTACGAGCAGTACTTC,TRBV29-1,TRBJ2-7,NA,NA
CASGRAGRETQYF,TGTGCCAGCGGGAGGGCCGGACGAGAGACCCAGTACTTC,TRBV7-3,TRBJ2-5,NA,TRBD2
CASSQVLTGTSSADTQYF,TGCGCCAGCAGCCAAGTACTGACTGGGACTAGCTCCGCAGATACGCAGTATTTT,TRBV4-3,TRBJ2-3,NA,TRBD2
CAISDGRARQVPYEQYF,TGTGCCATCAGTGACGGCCGAGCGAGACAGGTACCTTACGAGCAGTACTTC,TRBV10-3,TRBJ2-7,few,NA
CASSPPRVETQYF,TGTGCCAGCAGCCCCCCCAGGGTAGAGACCCAGTACTTC,TRBV7-2,TRBJ2-5,few,NA
CASSQDIRRVLEAFF,TGTGCCAGCAGCCAAGATATCCGCCGGGTCCTTGAAGCTTTCTTT,TRBV3-1,TRBJ1-1,NA,NA